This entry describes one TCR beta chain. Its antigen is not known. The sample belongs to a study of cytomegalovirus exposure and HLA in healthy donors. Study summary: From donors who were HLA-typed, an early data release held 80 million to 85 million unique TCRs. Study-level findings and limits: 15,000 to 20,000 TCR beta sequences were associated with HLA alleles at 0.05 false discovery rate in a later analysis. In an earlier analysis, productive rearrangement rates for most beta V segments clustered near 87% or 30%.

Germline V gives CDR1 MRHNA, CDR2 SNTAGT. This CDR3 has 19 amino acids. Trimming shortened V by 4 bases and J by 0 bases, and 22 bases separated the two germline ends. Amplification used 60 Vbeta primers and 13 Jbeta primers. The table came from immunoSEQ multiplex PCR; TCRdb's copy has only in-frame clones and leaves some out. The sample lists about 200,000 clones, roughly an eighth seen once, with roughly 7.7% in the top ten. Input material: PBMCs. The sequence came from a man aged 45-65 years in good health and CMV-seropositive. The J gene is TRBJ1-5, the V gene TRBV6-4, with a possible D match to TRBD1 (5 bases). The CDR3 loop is CASSVGDPTQEHSNQPQHF. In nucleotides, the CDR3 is TGTGCCAGCAGTGTAGGTGATCCCACACAGGAGCATAGCAATCAGCCCCAGCATTTT.